These 23 T cell receptor beta chains were sequenced from one sample in a study of HIV-infected children after antiretroviral therapy interruption. RNA-based 3' RACE libraries used unique molecular identifiers. TCRdb re-called the 3' RACE reads through MiXCR, storing one row per CDR3 protein. The repertoire holds more than 85,000 distinct CDR3 sequences, with less than 7% as singletons. Treatment specified: PENTA 11 planned treatment interruption arm or continuous ART arm. Sequencing was performed on CD45RA+ CD4+ T cells from PBMCs, pooled from several time points, taken from a donor given antiretroviral therapy, either interrupted or continuous. Subset specified: naive CD4+ CD45RA+ CD45RO- T cells. The receptors stem from a pool of human donors with HIV.

At least ten counts were recorded for this clonotype. The gene calls are TRBV19 and TRBJ1-2; TRBD1 might be the D (6 bases). This CDR3 has 18 residues. Between the trimmed V and J ends, which lost 7 bases and 0 bases, there was a span of 24 bases. Germline V lookup: CDR1 LNHDA, CDR2 SQIVND (reference sequence). CDR3 in DNA: TGTGCCAGTAATCGACCGACAGGATACAGGGAATCTAACTATGGCTACACCTTC. Amino acid sequence: CASNRPTGYRESNYGYTF.

This clonotype was recorded many times. The chain couples TRBV19 to TRBJ1-1; TRBD1 is a possible D gene (5 bases). The germline V gene encodes CDR1 LNHDA and CDR2 SQIVND (reference sequence). This CDR3 is 15 amino acids long. Trimming took off 3 bases at V and 3 bases at J, with 14 bases between the two ends. The CDR3: CASSMWGRGDTEAFF. The CDR3 coding sequence is TGTGCCAGTAGTATGTGGGGGAGAGGGGACACTGAAGCTTTCTTT.

This clonotype was recorded at least ten times. The chain employs TRBV5-1 and TRBJ2-1; no clear D gene. The V end was cut by 4 bases, the J end by 1 base, with 15 bases between. CDR1 and CDR2 (germline): SGHRS, YFSETQ. The CDR3 is made up of 16 amino acids. Here the CDR3 reads CASSLQVVPSYNEQFF. CDR3 DNA: TGCGCCAGCAGCCTCCAAGTGGTTCCGTCCTACAATGAGCAGTTCTTC.

This clonotype was seen repeatedly, ten times or more. J is TRBJ1-4 and V is TRBV7-8, with D perhaps TRBD1 (5 bases). The germline V and J ends were trimmed by 6 bases and 6 bases, with 14 bases remaining between them. Germline CDR1 and CDR2: SGHVS and FQNEAQ. CDR3 length: 14 amino acids. DNA for the CDR3: TGTGCCAGCAGACCGAACGACAGTTATGAAAAACTGTTTTTT. This encodes CASRPNDSYEKLFF.

In its sample, this clonotype was seen many times. The rearrangement uses TRBV7-2 and TRBJ2-7, with 7 bases identical to TRBD1. The germline CDR1 and CDR2 sequences are SGHTA and FQGNSA. The CDR3 length is 16 residues. J gave up 3 bases and V 4 bases, and 12 bases lay outside the gene matches. The CDR3 coding sequence is TGTGCCAGCAGCTCACAGGGGCGTGGAATCAACTACGAGCAGTACTTC. It codes for CASSSQGRGINYEQYF.

This clonotype was seen repeatedly, ten times or more. The V and J genes are TRBV12-3 or TRBV12-4 and TRBJ2-1; D remains unclear. The V and J ends lost 4 bases and 4 bases respectively, with 17 bases between them. This CDR3 region has 16 residues. The CDR3 sequence is CASSSPRNNFYNEQFF. CDR3 DNA: TGTGCCAGCAGTTCTCCCCGGAACAATTTTTACAATGAGCAGTTCTTC.

At least ten counts were recorded for this clonotype. V and J are TRBV10-3 and TRBJ1-5; D possibly corresponds to TRBD1 (6 bases). The CDR3 runs to 15 residues. The germline gives CDR1 ENHRY, CDR2 SYGVKD. V shed 3 bases and J shed 5 bases, with 14 bases lying between them. The CDR3 nucleotides read TGTGCCATCAGTGACCGGGGGCCAAAGGATCAGCCCCAGCATTTT. Its protein is CAISDRGPKDQPQHF.

The sample holds many counts of this clonotype. This chain links TRBV24-1 with TRBJ2-1; D remains ambiguous. CDR1 and CDR2 (germline): KGHDR, SFDVKD. Trimming pared 4 bases from V and 8 bases from J, leaving 11 bases between. This CDR3 has 13 residues. In DNA form, the CDR3 reads TGTGCCACCAGTGACGGGTCTAAGGATGAGCAGTTCTTC. Translating it yields CATSDGSKDEQFF.

The chain has TRBV7-2 and TRBJ1-1; D is ambiguous. V was cut by 2 bases and J by 8 bases, with 9 bases left in between. Germline V gene sequence: CDR1 SGHTA, CDR2 FQGNSA. This CDR3 is 12 amino acids long. CDR3 DNA sequence: TGTGCCAGCAGCTTAACAGTGTCGGAAGCTTTCTTT. It specifies CASSLTVSEAFF.

This clonotype has ten or more counts. This chain links TRBV29-1 with TRBJ2-7; D call uncertain. Germline V CDR1 and CDR2: SQVTM, ANQGSEA. CDR3 length equals 12 residues. V gave up 8 bases and J gave up 2 bases, with 13 bases separating them. The CDR3 reads CSTRSGPYEQYF. The CDR3 region has the DNA TGCAGCACGCGGTCCGGCCCCTACGAGCAGTACTTC.

In its sample, this clonotype was seen many times. The chain has TRBV30 and TRBJ2-7, with 9 nucleotides matching TRBD2. The CDR3 length is 16 residues. V lost 4 bases and J lost 1; bases outside the gene matches: 11. Germline V gene data show CDR1 as GTSNPN and CDR2 as SVGIG (reference sequence). CDR3 region: CAWNSGGPLTSYEQYF. The DNA of the CDR3 is TGTGCCTGGAATAGCGGGGGCCCCCTCACTTCCTACGAGCAGTACTTC.

This clonotype came up a few times. The J gene is TRBJ1-2, the V gene TRBV5-5; no firm D call. In germline, CDR1 is SGHKS, CDR2 YYEKEE (reference sequence). The CDR3 has 12 amino acids. Trimming stripped 2 bases from V and 6 bases from J, with 8 bases between. The chain's CDR3 is CASSFPSDGYTF. The CDR3 coding sequence is TGTGCCAGCAGCTTCCCGTCCGATGGCTACACCTTC. The full variable domain, completed using reference TRBV5-5 and TRBJ1-2, is DAGVTQSPTHLIKTRGQQVTLRCSPISGHKSVSWYQQVLGQGPQFIFQYYEKEERGRGNFPDRFSARQFPNYSSELNVNALLLGDSALYLCASSFPSDGYTFGSGTRLTVV.

The J gene is TRBJ2-7, the V gene TRBV14; D is possibly TRBD1 (6 bases). Looked up from germline, CDR1 is SGHDN and CDR2 is FVKESK. Trimming took 3 bases from V and 2 from J, leaving 8 bases between them. This CDR3 is built from 13 residues. The CDR3 DNA reads TGTGCCAGCAGCCATAAGGGGGCCTACGAGCAGTACTTC. Translated: CASSHKGAYEQYF.

This clonotype has just a few counts. The chain uses TRBV10-2 and TRBJ2-3; 9 nucleotides line up with TRBD1. Germline CDR1 reads WSHSY; CDR2 reads SAAADI. V lost 0 bases and J lost 3; bases outside the gene matches: 16. This CDR3 region has 20 residues. CDR3 in DNA: TGCGCCAGCAGTGAGTCGGGGACAGGGACCCGGATCCGGTCTACAGATACGCAGTATTTT. This encodes CASSESGTGTRIRSTDTQYF.

The table lists this clonotype with many counts. This rearrangement joins TRBV19 to TRBJ2-7, with D maybe TRBD1 (6 bases). From germline, CDR1 is LNHDA and CDR2 SQIVND (reference sequence). This CDR3 region has 15 residues. The V and J ends lost 4 bases and 0 bases respectively, with 13 bases between them. CDR3 nucleotide sequence: TGTGCCAGTAGTACCAGGACAGCTCTCTCCTACGAGCAGTACTTC. It is translated as CASSTRTALSYEQYF. The entire variable domain, with the rest obtained from reference TRBV19 and TRBJ2-7, is as follows: DGGITQSPKYLFRKEGQNVTLSCEQNLNHDAMYWYRQDPGQGLRLIYYSQIVNDFQKGDIAEGYSVSREKKESFPLTVTSAQKNPTAFYLCASSTRTALSYEQYFGPGTRLTVT.

The chain uses TRBV30 and TRBJ1-6, with no clear D. V was cut by 0 bases and J by 8 bases, with 8 bases left in between. The CDR3 spans 13 residues. Germline CDR1 reads GTSNPN; CDR2 reads SVGIG (reference sequence). The CDR3 region is CAWSVGRDSPLHF. The CDR3 bases are TGTGCCTGGAGTGTAGGGCGGGATTCACCCCTCCACTTT.

At least ten counts were recorded for this clonotype. The rearrangement joins TRBV7-3 to TRBJ2-1; D uncertain. From germline, CDR1 is SGHTA and CDR2 FQGTGA. The CDR3 has 17 residues. With 1 base removed from V and 5 bases from J, the gap between germline ends came to 18 bases. The CDR3 nucleotides are TGTGCCAGCAGCTTAAATCCGGGCGGAATGGGTAACAATGAGCAGTTCTTC. Amino acids: CASSLNPGGMGNNEQFF.

This clonotype was counted ten times or more. DNA for the CDR3: TGCGCCAGCAGCCTTGGACAGGACATTAATTCACCCCTCCACTTT. It encodes CASSLGQDINSPLHF. This chain connects TRBV5-1 to TRBJ1-6, with TRBD1 identical over 7 bases. CDR1 SGHRS and CDR2 YFSETQ come from the germline V gene. Germline trimming cut 4 bases from V and 6 bases from J; bases unmatched to any gene: 7. The CDR3 consists of 15 residues.

This clonotype has at least ten counts. This chain joins TRBV6-5 and TRBJ2-3, with D uncertain. The CDR3 has 13 residues. Trimming shortened V by 2 bases and J by 9 bases, and 12 bases separated the two germline ends. Germline V gene sequence: CDR1 MNHEY, CDR2 SVGAGI. CDR3 protein: CASSYVHSGTQYF. The CDR3 DNA is TGTGCCAGCAGTTACGTCCACTCCGGGACGCAGTATTTT.

This clonotype was counted at least ten times. The chain has TRBV12-3 or TRBV12-4 and TRBJ1-2; D is undetermined. The CDR3 covers 13 residues. Trimming removed 6 bases at V and 8 bases at J, with 16 bases between. CDR3 nucleotide sequence: TGTGCCAGCAGCCCTAGGGTCCGAGGGGGCTACACCTTC. This translates into CASSPRVRGGYTF.

This clonotype was observed many times. This chain connects TRBV12-5 to TRBJ1-6; TRBD1 might be the D (5 bases). CDR1 is LGHNT, CDR2 FRNRAP, per germline. V was clipped by 8 bases and J by 10 bases, with 12 bases between them. The CDR3 runs to 12 residues. The CDR3 reads CASRREESPLHF. The CDR3 bases are TGTGCTAGTCGCAGGGAGGAGTCACCCCTCCACTTT.

This clonotype was picked up many times. The chain has TRBV24-1 and TRBJ1-2; D is possibly TRBD1 (6 bases). Germline V CDR1 and CDR2: KGHDR, SFDVKD. The V end was cut by 6 bases, the J end by 6 bases, with 16 bases between. This CDR3 comprises 14 residues. CDR3 protein: CATSPTGRRDGYTF. Written as DNA, the CDR3 is TGTGCCACCAGTCCCACAGGGAGGAGGGATGGCTACACCTTC.

This sequence joins TRBV3-1 and TRBJ2-2; 7 bases line up with TRBD2. With 1 base clipped from V and 6 bases from J, the junction kept 8 bases outside the gene matches. This CDR3 has 16 amino acids. Germline values: CDR1 LGHDT, CDR2 YNNKEL (reference sequence). DNA for the CDR3: TGTGCCAGCAGCCAAGGGAGACCGGGAGGATCCGGGGAGCTGTTTTTT. This encodes CASSQGRPGGSGELFF.